This TCR beta chain was sequenced during a study of PD-L1 blockade in urothelial cancer. The time point was: peripheral blood 6 weeks after treatment start. With 6 bases removed from V and 4 bases from J, the gap between germline ends came to 9 bases. The CDR3 consists of 13 residues. Germline CDR1 and CDR2: SGHNT and YENEEA. TCRdb's table, derived via immunoSEQ multiplex PCR, lists solely in-frame clones and lacks some. This table holds more than 95,000 clones, 86% found once. The sequencing here drew on PBMCs, taken around atezolizumab (anti-PD-L1) treatment. This chain uses TRBV11-3 with TRBJ2-2; a possible D gene is TRBD2 (6 bases). This receptor was obtained from a man aged 45-65 years with urothelial cancer. CDR3 DNA sequence: TGTGCCAGCAGTCCCGGGGGCACCGGGGAGCTGTTTTTT. The encoded protein is CASSPGGTGELFF.